The 14 T cell receptor beta chains listed next were all sequenced from one sample in a study of OX40 agonist ivuxolimab in advanced cancers. Libraries were constructed by the immunoSEQ multiplex PCR assay. In TCRdb, the immuneACCESS table is reduced to in-frame sequences with V and J assigned. These tables do not hold every clone; where another copy was compared, an unresolved V gene accounts for under half, and the others remain unexplained. This sample comprises about 49,000 clones, 85% of them detected only once. The top ten constitute roughly 20% of the sample. Sequencing used CD4+ or CD8+ T cells sorted from blood, obtained in a trial of the OX40 agonist ivuxolimab. These receptor sequences come from an adult with an advanced solid tumor such as melanoma, head and neck, liver or kidney cancer.

The gene calls are TRBV28 and TRBJ1-5; 9 bases are a match to TRBD1. V gave up 5 bases and J gave up 7 bases; unmatched junction bases: 12. Germline V lookup: CDR1 MDHEN, CDR2 SYDVKM. The length of the CDR3 is 16 residues. CDR3 bases: TGTGCCAGCAGTCCACCCGGGACAGGGACGTGGCAGCCCCAGCATTTT. It encodes CASSPPGTGTWQPQHF. Full variable domain (missing parts from reference TRBV28 and TRBJ1-5): DVKVTQSSRYLVKRTGEKVFLECVQDMDHENMFWYRQDPGLGLRLIYFSYDVKMKEKGDIPEGYSVSREKKERFSLILESASTNQTSMYLCASSPPGTGTWQPQHFGDGTRLSIL.

J is TRBJ2-5 and V is TRBV4-1; maybe TRBD2 (6 bases). The germline V gene has CDR1 MGHRA and CDR2 YSYEKL. This CDR3 is 15 amino acids long. V shed 0 bases and J shed 5 bases, with 13 bases lying between them. The CDR3 loop reads CASSQESHGGETQYF. CDR3 coding DNA: TGCGCCAGCAGCCAAGAGTCCCATGGGGGGGAGACCCAGTACTTC.

In its sample, this clone was seen once. The chain links TRBV9 to TRBJ2-1, with a tentative D call TRBD2 (7 bases). The CDR3 runs 16 residues. The V gene lost 4 bases and the J gene lost 3 bases, with 17 bases spanning the gap. Germline lookup yields CDR1 SGDLS and CDR2 YYNGEE. The DNA of the CDR3 is TGTGCCAGCAGCCCAATAGGGGGGGCCCTCTACAATGAGCAGTTCTTC. Residues: CASSPIGGALYNEQFF.

The chain recombines TRBV6-6 with TRBJ2-2; TRBD1 is a possible D gene (5 bases). Deletions cut 11 bases from V and 0 bases from J, with 19 bases between. The CDR3 runs to 16 residues. Germline CDR1 is MNHNY and CDR2 is SVGAGI (reference sequence). The CDR3 reads CAALIQAQTNTGELFF. CDR3 sequence (DNA): TGTGCCGCTTTGATACAGGCGCAGACGAACACCGGGGAGCTGTTTTTT.

This rearrangement joins TRBV6-5 to TRBJ1-1; D is unresolved. The CDR3 runs to 12 residues. Germline CDR1 and CDR2: MNHEY and SVGAGI. Trimming removed 6 bases at V and 5 bases at J, with 10 bases between. The CDR3 here is CASSPGRTEAFF. In nucleotides, the CDR3 is TGTGCCAGCAGCCCTGGCCGGACTGAAGCTTTCTTT.

The chain joins TRBV7-9 to TRBJ1-4; D may be TRBD1 (5 bases). Germline lookup yields CDR1 SEHNR and CDR2 FQNEAQ (reference sequence). Trimming removed 2 bases from V and 8 bases from J, with 9 bases in between. The CDR3 totals 13 residues. The CDR3 is CASSLTGGEKLFF. CDR3 sequence (DNA): TGTGCCAGCAGCTTAACTGGGGGGGAAAAACTGTTTTTT.

The rearrangement uses TRBV19 and TRBJ1-2, with a possible D match to TRBD1 (6 bases). The CDR3 is 11 residues long. V dropped 10 bases and J dropped 8 bases, with 14 bases sitting between them. The V gene's germline CDR1 is LNHDA and CDR2 SQIVND (reference sequence). CDR3 bases: TGTGCCACCCAGGGGCAGACGGGCTACACCTTC. Translation: CATQGQTGYTF. Complete variable domain (other parts from reference TRBV19 and TRBJ1-2): DGGITQSPKYLFRKEGQNVTLSCEQNLNHDAMYWYRQDPGQGLRLIYYSQIVNDFQKGDIAEGYSVSREKKESFPLTVTSAQKNPTAFYLCATQGQTGYTFGSGTRLTVV.

The rearrangement joins TRBV21-1 to TRBJ2-7; TRBD1 is the table's D call, not checked against the DNA. TRBV21-1 is classified as a pseudogene. The CDR3 extends over 12 amino acids. Here the CDR3 reads CASSDTPYEQYV. Here the CDR3 DNA reads TGTGCCAGCTCGGACACCCCCTACGAGCAGTACGTC.

Here the CDR3 DNA reads TGCGCCAGCAGCCAAGATGTAGTCGGGAGGGGCGATGAAAAACTGTTTTTT. This encodes CASSQDVVGRGDEKLFF. This chain joins TRBV4-3 and TRBJ1-4, with D possibly being TRBD1 (5 bases). This CDR3 comprises 17 residues. The germline CDR1 and CDR2 sequences are LGHNA and YSLEER. The V end lost 0 bases, the J end lost 6 bases, and 17 bases lay between the germline ends.

This clone was picked up a small number of times. The V and J genes are TRBV5-6 and TRBJ1-6, with TRBD1 identical over 8 bases. V trimming: 0 bases; J trimming: 10 bases; junction bases outside the gene matches: 6. This CDR3 comprises 15 residues. Germline V gene data show CDR1 as SGHDT and CDR2 as YYEEEE. In DNA, the CDR3 is TGTGCCAGCAGCTTGGGGACAGGGATCGGGTCACCCCTCCACTTT. Translation gives CASSLGTGIGSPLHF.

This clone appeared once. The CDR3 nucleotides are TGTGCCGCGGGCAGTGGGGGGATTTACAATGAGCAGTTCTTC. It specifies CAAGSGGIYNEQFF. V gene TRBV19 combines with J gene TRBJ2-1, with D tentatively TRBD2 (6 bases). The CDR3 consists of 14 residues. Germline V lookup: CDR1 LNHDA, CDR2 SQIVND (reference sequence). V shed 11 bases and J shed 4 bases, with 18 bases lying between them.

The rearrangement joins TRBV9 to TRBJ2-1; a weak D match, TRBD2 (6 bases). The CDR3 runs 15 residues. Germline CDR1 is SGDLS and CDR2 is YYNGEE. V was cut by 3 bases and J by 6 bases, with 16 bases left in between. The CDR3 DNA is TGTGCCAGCAGCGCCGGGGGTACGGCGGGCAATGAGCAGTTCTTC. As protein: CASSAGGTAGNEQFF.

The V gene is TRBV6-5, the J gene TRBJ2-5; 9 bases are a match to TRBD2. Germline V gene data show CDR1 as MNHEY and CDR2 as SVGAGI. After removal of 5 bases from V and 5 bases from J, the junction contained 3 bases not matched to a gene. CDR3 length: 13 amino acids. The CDR3 DNA is TGTGCCAGCAGTAGCGGGGGGCCGGAGACCCAGTACTTC. Translated: CASSSGGPETQYF.

The J gene is TRBJ1-1, the V gene TRBV9; 8 bases are a match to TRBD1. The V and J ends lost 2 bases and 7 bases, in that order; junction bases with no gene match: 7. This CDR3 is 14 amino acids long. Germline V CDR1 and CDR2: SGDLS, YYNGEE. This chain's CDR3 is CASSVGDRPDEAFF. For the CDR3, the DNA is TGTGCCAGCAGCGTGGGGGACAGGCCTGATGAAGCTTTCTTT.